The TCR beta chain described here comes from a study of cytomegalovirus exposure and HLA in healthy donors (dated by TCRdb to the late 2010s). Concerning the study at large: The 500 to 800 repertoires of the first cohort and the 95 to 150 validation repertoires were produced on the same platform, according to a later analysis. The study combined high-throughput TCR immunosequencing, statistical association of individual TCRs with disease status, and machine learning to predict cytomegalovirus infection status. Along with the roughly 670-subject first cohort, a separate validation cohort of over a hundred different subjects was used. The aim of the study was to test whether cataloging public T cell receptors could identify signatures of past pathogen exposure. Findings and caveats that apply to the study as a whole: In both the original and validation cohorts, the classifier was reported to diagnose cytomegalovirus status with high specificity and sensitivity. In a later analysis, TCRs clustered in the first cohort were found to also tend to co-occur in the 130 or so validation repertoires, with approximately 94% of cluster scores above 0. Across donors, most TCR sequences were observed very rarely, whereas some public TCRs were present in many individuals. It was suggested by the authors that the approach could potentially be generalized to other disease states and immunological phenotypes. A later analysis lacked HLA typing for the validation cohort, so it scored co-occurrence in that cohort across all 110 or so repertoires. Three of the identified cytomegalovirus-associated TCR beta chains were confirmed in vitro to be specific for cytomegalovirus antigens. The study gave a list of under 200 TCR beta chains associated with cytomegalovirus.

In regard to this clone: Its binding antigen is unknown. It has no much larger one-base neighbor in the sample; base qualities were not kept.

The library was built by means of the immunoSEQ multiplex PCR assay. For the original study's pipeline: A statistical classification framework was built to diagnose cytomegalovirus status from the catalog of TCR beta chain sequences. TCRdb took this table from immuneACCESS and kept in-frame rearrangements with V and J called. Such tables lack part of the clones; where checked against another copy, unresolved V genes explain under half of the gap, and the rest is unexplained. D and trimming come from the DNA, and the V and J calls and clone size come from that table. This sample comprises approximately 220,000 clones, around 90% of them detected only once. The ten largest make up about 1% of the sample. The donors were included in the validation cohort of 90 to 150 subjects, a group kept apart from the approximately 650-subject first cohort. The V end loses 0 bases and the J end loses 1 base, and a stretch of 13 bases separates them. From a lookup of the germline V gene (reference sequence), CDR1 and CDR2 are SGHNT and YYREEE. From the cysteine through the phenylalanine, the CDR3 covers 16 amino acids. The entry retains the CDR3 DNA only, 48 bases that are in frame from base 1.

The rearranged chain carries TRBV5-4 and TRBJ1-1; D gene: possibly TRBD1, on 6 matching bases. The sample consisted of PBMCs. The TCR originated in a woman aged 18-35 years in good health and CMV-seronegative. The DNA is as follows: TGTGCCAGCAGCTTGGATCTTGCCAGGGGGAACACTGAAGCTTTCTTT. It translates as CASSLDLARGNTEAFF.